This T cell receptor (beta chain) appears in the sequencing data of a study of CD8 T cells in Susac syndrome (dated by TCRdb to the late 2010s). Background for the entire study: Among the Susac syndrome patients who were sequenced, clinically active disease was present in six and clinical remission was observed in fewer than 10. Repertoire sequencing was used to test whether CD8+ T cell activation and differentiation in Susac syndrome was antigen driven. At the time of blood withdrawal, Susac syndrome patients were either therapy-naive, taking corticosteroids (with some also receiving IVIg), or on IVIg alone.

The V end loses 4 bases and the J end loses 3 bases, and a stretch of 13 bases separates them. The CDR3 numbers 15 residues from cysteine through phenylalanine. Just CDR3 DNA is preserved here, 45 bases in frame from base 1. CDR1 is given as MDHEN and CDR2 as SYDVKM, both from the germline V gene. RNA was extracted with the RNeasy kit and about 0.5 to 1 ug was reverse transcribed using random hexamers. TCR beta CDR3 regions were amplified with the immunoSEQ multiplex PCR assay covering 54 Vbeta and 13 Jbeta segments. PCR amplification bias was corrected by using a synthetic template baseline for primer optimization and computational correction. Per the original workflow: Reads were assigned to V, D and J genes according to IMGT and analyzed in immunoSEQ Analyzer, with only productive sequences retained. Clonality was computed as one minus Shannon entropy normalized by log2 of the number of productive unique sequences. Public and private clones were assessed among the 100 most prevalent clones of each patient and control. Clones were defined as Susac-specific when absent from the healthy and MS cohorts, from roughly 1,000 published viral clones and from other ImmuneACCESS disease sequences. TCRdb reran the public reads through fastp at Q25 and MiXCR, keeping productive beta chains. Rows merge per CDR3 protein into single entries with the most common DNA and genes. TCRdb's processing, not the authors', yielded these V and J calls. The sample table shows about 190,000 distinct CDR3 sequences, and nearly 97% are seen once. 0.098% of the sample belongs to the ten largest clones.

Overall results and qualifications from the work: The number of individuals in the TCR sequencing and HLA analysis was recognized as being relatively small. In patients with Susac syndrome, the CD4+ T cell repertoire showed no detectable clonal expansion.

Peripheral blood CD8+ and CD4+ T cells from healthy donors, Susac syndrome patients and multiple sclerosis patients were profiled by high-throughput TCR beta sequencing. Recently defined diagnostic criteria for definite or probable disease were met by the Susac syndrome patients. Bulk CD8+ and CD4+ T cells were purified by magnetic negative isolation, while CD8+ TEMRA cells were enriched using FACS. Blood was drawn into EDTA tubes, processed within 24 hours, and PBMCs were isolated by density gradient centrifugation. PBMCs intended for TCR sequencing were frozen in liquid nitrogen and were later thawed in a 37 degrees C water bath. The sorted or isolated CD4+, CD8+ and CD8+ TEMRA cells had a purity of 90% or higher. Details on this clonotype: Its target antigen remains unknown. Base qualities were left out, and no much larger clone turns up one base away.

Material: CD4+ T cells from PBMCs. The chain employs TRBV28 and TRBJ1-5, with the D segment identity uncertain. The receptor's source is a human donor with Susac syndrome. The nucleotide sequence is TGTGCCAGCAGTTCTCCAGGTTCCCCCAATCAGCCCCAGCATTTT. Protein translation: CASSSPGSPNQPQHF.